Below, 17 T cell receptor beta chains from the same sample are listed, as sequenced in a study of vaccination and CD4 T cells after COVID-19. Treatment: roughly 11-day PBMC culture with coronavirus spike peptide pools or control peptides (ViraFEST assay). An Oncomine TCR Beta short-read assay was used to sequence the DNA from cultured CD4+ T cells. TCRdb used MiXCR to reprocess the PCR reads, holding one entry per CDR3 protein. Of tens of thousands of distinct CDR3 sequences listed, 35% to 40% are singletons. These TCRs' antigens remain unknown. The specimen was CD4+ T cells from blood, cultured in vitro, collected before SARS-CoV-2 vaccination. The receptors stem from a human donor who received a COVID-19 vaccine.

The chain joins TRBV12-5 to TRBJ2-2, with 8 bases lining up with TRBD1. After removal of 3 bases from V and 7 bases from J, the junction contained 7 bases not matched to a gene. Germline CDR1 and CDR2: LGHNT and FRNRAP. The CDR3 is 15 amino acids. This CDR3 reads CASGLRQGPFGELFF. As DNA, the CDR3 is TGTGCTAGTGGTTTACGACAGGGGCCCTTCGGGGAGCTGTTTTTT.

This clonotype has only a few counts. V usage is TRBV2 and J usage is TRBJ1-1; D is uncertain. Germline loops: CDR1 SNHLY, CDR2 FYNNEI. With 4 bases removed from V and 2 bases from J, the gap between germline ends came to 11 bases. The length of the CDR3 is 14 residues. The CDR3 bases are TGTGCCAGCAGTGCGACCGGGTTTAACACTGAAGCTTTCTTT. Translation gives CASSATGFNTEAFF. Using reference TRBV2 and TRBJ1-1 for the parts outside the CDR3, the full variable domain is EPEVTQTPSHQVTQMGQEVILRCVPISNHLYFYWYRQILGQKVEFLVSFYNNEISEKSEIFDDQFSVERPDGSNFTLKIRSTKLEDSAMYFCASSATGFNTEAFFGQGTRLTVV.

This clonotype appeared a few times. The chain links TRBV2 to TRBJ1-6; D gene ambiguous. V lost 7 bases and J 8 bases, leaving 12 bases between the germline ends. The CDR3 sequence is 13 residues long. From germline, CDR1 is SNHLY and CDR2 FYNNEI. The CDR3 region has the DNA TGTGCCAGCACCACCAAACGGGATTCACCCCTCCACTTT. Amino acids: CASTTKRDSPLHF.

This chain connects TRBV5-1 to TRBJ2-7; either TRBD1 or TRBD2 may supply D (5 bases each). Germline lookup yields CDR1 SGHRS and CDR2 YFSETQ. CDR3 length: 15 residues. Trimming took 4 bases from V and 6 from J, leaving 20 bases between them. The CDR3 DNA follows: TGCGCCAGCAGCGTCTCTGGGACGCAGTCTGGCGAGCAGTACTTC. Its translation is CASSVSGTQSGEQYF.

The chain links TRBV6-1 to TRBJ1-1; D is ambiguous. This CDR3 comprises 12 residues. The V end lost 7 bases, the J end lost 1 base, and 7 bases lay between the germline ends. Germline V gene lookup returns CDR1 MNHNS and CDR2 SASEGT. The DNA of the CDR3 is TGTGCCAGCAATCGGGGGAACACTGAAGCTTTCTTT. Protein product: CASNRGNTEAFF.

The chain is built from TRBV10-3 and TRBJ2-5, with D unclear. The germline V gene encodes CDR1 ENHRY and CDR2 SYGVKD. V was cut by 5 bases and J by 2 bases, with 6 bases left in between. The CDR3 runs 12 residues. CDR3 amino acids: CAISLNQETQYF. CDR3 in DNA: TGTGCCATCAGTCTTAATCAAGAGACCCAGTACTTC.

The chain is built from TRBV20-1 and TRBJ2-3, with 7 bases fitting TRBD2. The V and J ends lost 1 base and 0 bases, in that order; junction bases with no gene match: 7. CDR3 length equals 16 residues. Germline assignment: CDR1 DFQATT and CDR2 SNEGSKA (reference sequence). The CDR3, as DNA: TGCAGTGCTAGAGTGGCTAGCGGATCTAGCACAGATACGCAGTATTTT. Residues: CSARVASGSSTDTQYF.

This clonotype has just a few counts. This chain uses TRBV20-1 with TRBJ2-3; 12 bases are shared with TRBD2. From germline, CDR1 is DFQATT and CDR2 SNEGSKA (reference sequence). Germline trimming cut 1 base from V and 4 bases from J; bases unmatched to any gene: 3. The CDR3 is 15 residues long. Here the CDR3 reads CSARAPSGGADTQYF. In DNA form, the CDR3 reads TGCAGTGCTAGAGCCCCTAGCGGGGGGGCAGATACGCAGTATTTT.

This clonotype was observed a few times. The chain joins TRBV5-1 to TRBJ1-1; TRBD1 aligns across 8 bases. This CDR3 comprises 14 residues. Looked up from germline, CDR1 is SGHRS and CDR2 is YFSETQ. The V segment lost 4 bases and the J segment 11 bases; nucleotides outside the gene matches: 13. For the CDR3, the DNA is TGCGCCAGCAGCCTAGGACAGGGAATGGGTTCCGCTTTCTTT. Translated: CASSLGQGMGSAFF.

The rearrangement joins TRBV18 to TRBJ1-2; possibly TRBD1 for D (6 bases). Germline lookup yields CDR1 KGHSH and CDR2 LQKENI. V lost 2 bases and J lost 1, with 11 bases in between. The CDR3 is 15 residues long. The CDR3 here is CASSPSRDNNYGYTF. CDR3 bases: TGTGCCAGCTCACCAAGTAGGGACAATAACTATGGCTACACCTTC.

This clonotype was seen once. The chain has TRBV20-1 and TRBJ2-3, with D unclear. Looked up from germline, CDR1 is DFQATT and CDR2 is SNEGSKA (reference sequence). The ends were cut back, 0 bases at V and 0 bases at J, with 7 bases in the middle. This CDR3 has 14 amino acids. CDR3 bases: TGCAGTGCTAGAGATTTCAGGAGCACAGATACGCAGTATTTT. Protein sequence: CSARDFRSTDTQYF.

The chain is built from TRBV2 and TRBJ1-4; TRBD1 matches at 8 bases. The J segment lost 6 bases and the V segment lost 5 bases, leaving 8 bases of the junction unmatched. The CDR3 sequence is 15 residues long. CDR1 and CDR2 (germline): SNHLY, FYNNEI. The CDR3 DNA sequence: TGTGCCAGCAGTAACGACAGGGGATATTATGAAAAACTGTTTTTT. Translated: CASSNDRGYYEKLFF.

This clonotype has just a few counts. In nucleotides, the CDR3 is TGTGCCAGCAGTGAAAGCCAGGGAGATCAGCCCCAGCATTTT. It codes for CASSESQGDQPQHF. The chain employs TRBV2 and TRBJ1-5; TRBD1 might be the D (5 bases). The CDR3 is 14 residues long. Trimming removed 2 bases from V and 5 bases from J, with 10 bases in between. Germline CDR1 SNHLY, CDR2 FYNNEI.

This clonotype was picked up a small number of times. The genes are TRBV7-2 and TRBJ2-7; 8 bases fit TRBD2. Germline V gene lookup returns CDR1 SGHTA and CDR2 FQGNSA. The CDR3 covers 15 residues. V was pared by 4 bases and J by 5 bases, with 10 bases of the junction left unmatched. CDR3 in amino acids: CASSSTGTRGNEQYF. In DNA form, the CDR3 reads TGTGCCAGCAGCTCAACCGGGACTAGGGGAAACGAGCAGTACTTC.

The chain carries TRBV12-3 or TRBV12-4 and TRBJ1-1; D is undetermined. The CDR3 has 14 amino acids. Trimming took off 1 base at V and 0 bases at J, with 6 bases between the two ends. This CDR3 is CASSLGHLNTEAFF. CDR3 nucleotides: TGTGCCAGCAGTTTAGGGCACCTGAACACTGAAGCTTTCTTT.

This clonotype has just a few counts. The rearrangement links TRBV6-1 to TRBJ2-5, with 13 bases lining up with TRBD2. CDR3 length: 15 amino acids. V lost 5 bases, J lost 4 bases, and 4 bases stayed unmatched. Looked up from germline, CDR1 is MNHNS and CDR2 is SASEGT. The CDR3 here is CASSPTSGGAETQYF. In DNA, the CDR3 is TGTGCCAGCAGTCCTACTAGCGGGGGGGCAGAGACCCAGTACTTC.

This clonotype was seen more than once but under ten times. The chain employs TRBV12-3 or TRBV12-4 and TRBJ1-2; D gene uncertain. The CDR3 covers 14 residues. The ends were cut back, 4 bases at V and 4 bases at J, with 13 bases in the middle. CDR3: CASSYDQDGYGYTF. The DNA of the CDR3 is TGTGCCAGCAGTTATGATCAGGACGGCTATGGCTACACCTTC.